The text below deals with one T cell receptor beta chain. Its antigen is unknown. The data were taken from a study of human CD8 memory T cell subsets. General study findings and limits: The stem-like memory T cell repertoire shared very little with the precursor exhausted T cell repertoire.

UMI-labeled 5' RACE produced the TCR beta libraries. As processed by the authors: TCR beta libraries each contained roughly 2,600 to 18,000 functional CDR3 beta clonotypes. TCRdb reprocessed the 5' RACE reads and reports one entry per CDR3 protein, with no DNA. The V and J calls reflect TCRdb's pipeline rather than the authors' work. This table holds roughly 17,000 distinct CDR3 sequences. This CDR3 is 13 amino acids long. Germline loops: CDR1 MNHEY, CDR2 SVGEGT. The clonotype originates from a human donor in good health. V usage is TRBV6-2 or TRBV6-3 and J usage is TRBJ2-7. Sequencing was done on a sample of CD8+ stem-like memory T cells (TSCM and TCM) sorted from PBMCs. Subset here: stem-like memory CD8 T cells (TSTEM), CCR7+ PD-1- TIGIT-. This CDR3 reads CASSLDTLYEQYF.